Listed here are 14 T cell receptor beta chains from one sample, sequenced in a study of cytotoxic CD8 clonotypes in ibrutinib-treated CLL. Assay used: immunoSEQ multiplex PCR; TCRdb lists only in-frame clones, some missing. Here the sample spans fewer than 25,000 clones, 68% being singletons. Sequenced here: PBMCs, sampled after 24 months of ibrutinib treatment. These receptors all stem from a human donor with chronic lymphocytic leukemia.

The chain couples TRBV18 to TRBJ2-1; 13 bases are a match to TRBD2. After removal of 3 bases from V and 5 bases from J, the junction contained 7 bases not matched to a gene. The CDR3 sequence is 17 residues long. CDR1 is KGHSH, CDR2 LQKENI, per germline. CDR3 protein: CASSPIKGLAGNNEQFF. The CDR3, as DNA: TGTGCCAGCTCACCGATAAAGGGACTAGCGGGAAACAATGAGCAGTTCTTC.

J is TRBJ2-7 and V is TRBV7-9, with TRBD1 matching over 7 bases. The CDR3 length is 14 residues. Germline CDR1 SEHNR, CDR2 FQNEAQ (reference sequence). J gave up 2 bases and V 5 bases, and 6 bases lay outside the gene matches. CDR3 sequence reads: CASSRDRAAYEQYF. The DNA for the CDR3 is TGTGCCAGCAGCCGTGACAGGGCGGCCTACGAGCAGTACTTC.

The chain couples TRBV19 to TRBJ2-5, with D unresolved. CDR3 size: 14 residues. Germline V gene lookup returns CDR1 LNHDA and CDR2 SQIVND (reference sequence). Deletions cut 2 bases from V and 1 base from J, with 8 bases between. The CDR3 DNA follows: TGTGCCAGTAGTATAAGGTCGCGCCAAGAGACCCAGTACTTC. Residues: CASSIRSRQETQYF.

The chain combines TRBV7-8 with TRBJ1-1; tentatively, D is TRBD1 (6 bases). The CDR3 consists of 12 residues. Trimming stripped 0 bases from V and 11 bases from J, with 10 bases between. Germline V lookup: CDR1 SGHVS, CDR2 FQNEAQ. The CDR3 loop reads CASSLASGAAFF. The CDR3 nucleotides are TGTGCCAGCAGCTTAGCATCGGGGGCGGCTTTCTTT.

This clone came up a few times. This chain uses TRBV5-1 with TRBJ2-1; 11 nucleotides line up with TRBD2. Germline V gene sequence: CDR1 SGHRS, CDR2 YFSETQ. After removal of 4 bases from V and 3 bases from J, the junction contained 3 bases not matched to a gene. The length of the CDR3 is 15 residues. The chain's CDR3 is CASSATSGVYNEQFF. CDR3 nucleotides: TGCGCCAGCAGCGCGACTAGCGGGGTCTACAATGAGCAGTTCTTC.

This clone was observed a handful of times. CDR3 sequence reads: CASSLTGVSTYEQYF. The CDR3, as DNA: TGTGCCAGCAGTTTAACGGGGGTATCGACCTACGAGCAGTACTTC. The V call is TRBV27, the J call TRBJ2-7, with D possibly TRBD2 on 6 matching bases. This CDR3 comprises 15 residues. The V end was cut by 2 bases, the J end by 2 bases, with 13 bases between. Germline V lookup: CDR1 MNHEY, CDR2 SMNVEV (reference sequence).

The genes are TRBV7-6 and TRBJ2-7, with a tentative D call TRBD1 (6 bases). Per the germline V gene, CDR1 is SGHVS and CDR2 is FNYEAQ. The CDR3 length is 12 residues. V lost 5 bases, J lost 5 bases, and 10 bases lay in between. CDR3 nucleotide sequence: TGTGCCAGCAGCGAACAGGGCAACGAGCAGTACTTC. Protein sequence: CASSEQGNEQYF.

This chain uses TRBV19 with TRBJ1-2; TRBD1 agrees at 12 bases. Germline loops: CDR1 LNHDA, CDR2 SQIVND (reference sequence). Germline trimming cut 4 bases from V and 3 bases from J; bases unmatched to any gene: 12. The CDR3 is 18 residues long. CDR3 sequence reads: CASSNHRDRGQEDYGYTF. In DNA, the CDR3 is TGTGCCAGTAGTAACCACCGGGACAGGGGGCAGGAAGACTATGGCTACACCTTC.

The V call is TRBV5-6, the J call TRBJ2-7; D gene unclear. Germline V gene data show CDR1 as SGHDT and CDR2 as YYEEEE. This CDR3 spans 13 amino acids. Trimming took off 0 bases at V and 6 bases at J, with 10 bases between the two ends. CDR3 DNA sequence: TGTGCCAGCAGCTTGGGAGCTAGAGGCGAGCAGTACTTC. It encodes CASSLGARGEQYF.

The chain is built from TRBV2 and TRBJ1-5; D call uncertain. V gave up 9 bases and J gave up 2 bases, with 11 bases separating them. The CDR3 extends over 13 amino acids. The germline CDR1 and CDR2 sequences are SNHLY and FYNNEI. CDR3 loop: CASSAGRNQPQHF. DNA for the CDR3: TGTGCCAGTTCAGCCGGACGCAATCAGCCCCAGCATTTT.

The rearrangement links TRBV4-1 to TRBJ2-3; 10 bases map to TRBD2. Germline V gene lookup returns CDR1 MGHRA and CDR2 YSYEKL. The CDR3 loop spans 16 amino acids. Unmatched junction bases numbered 7, after V lost 4 bases and J lost 3 bases. The CDR3 nucleotides are TGCGCCAGCAGCCTCCTAGTAGCGGGAGGTACAGATACGCAGTATTTT. Translated: CASSLLVAGGTDTQYF.

The rearrangement links TRBV2 to TRBJ2-7; D possibly corresponds to TRBD2 (6 bases). Germline V gene lookup returns CDR1 SNHLY and CDR2 FYNNEI. The CDR3 runs 13 residues. The V end was cut by 6 bases, the J end by 2 bases, with 11 bases between. This chain's CDR3 is CASRDGGTYEQYF. In nucleotides, the CDR3 is TGTGCCAGCAGGGACGGGGGAACCTACGAGCAGTACTTC.

The rearrangement uses TRBV7-7 and TRBJ2-7; D ambiguous. Germline assignment: CDR1 SSHAT and CDR2 FNYEAQ (reference sequence). This CDR3 spans 15 amino acids. Trimming pared 0 bases from V and 0 bases from J, leaving 9 bases between. Here the CDR3 reads CASSLASDGSYEQYF. The CDR3 DNA sequence: TGTGCCAGCAGCTTAGCTTCGGACGGCTCCTACGAGCAGTACTTC. The entire variable domain, with the rest obtained from reference TRBV7-7 and TRBJ2-7, is as follows: GAGVSQSPRYKVTKRGQDVTLRCDPISSHATLYWYQQALGQGPEFLTYFNYEAQPDKSGLPSDRFSAERPEGSISTLTIQRTEQRDSAMYRCASSLASDGSYEQYFGPGTRLTVT.

This clone came up a few times. The sample holds other DNA sequences that translate to the same CDR3. V is TRBV5-6 and J is TRBJ1-2; D not certain. Per germline, CDR1 SGHDT and CDR2 YYEEEE. The CDR3 totals 13 residues. Between the trimmed V and J ends, which lost 0 bases and 4 bases, there was a span of 7 bases. CDR3 amino acids: CASSLGVAYGYTF. The CDR3 nucleotides are TGTGCCAGCAGCTTGGGTGTTGCCTATGGCTACACCTTC.